This entry lists 7 T cell receptor beta chains sequenced from one sample in a study of blood T cell repertoires in COVID-19. Here immunoSEQ multiplex PCR was the method, and the copy in TCRdb shows in-frame clones only, minus some. The repertoire has about 89,000 clones, 85% to 95% of them found once; the top ten carry about 2.5%. Sequencing input: peripheral blood. These receptors all come from a human donor with active COVID-19. The donor label of this sample is uncertain.

This clone was picked up one time. The rearrangement uses TRBV6-2 or TRBV6-3 and TRBJ2-5, with 13 bases identical to TRBD2. In germline, CDR1 is MNHEY, CDR2 SVGEGT. This CDR3 has 18 residues. The trim removed 2 bases at V and 5 bases at J, leaving 11 bases unmatched. The CDR3 DNA reads as TGTGCCAGCAGTTACGTACTAGCGGGGGGGCCCGTTCAGGAGACCCAGTACTTC. This translates into CASSYVLAGGPVQETQYF.

The V gene is TRBV27, the J gene TRBJ1-2, with TRBD1 as a possible D gene (5 bases). The germline CDR1 and CDR2 sequences are MNHEY and SMNVEV (reference sequence). Trimming took 4 bases from V and 8 from J, leaving 20 bases between them. The CDR3 totals 15 residues. The CDR3 sequence is CASSSLETAAGGYTF. The DNA of the CDR3 is TGTGCCAGCAGTTCCCTAGAGACAGCCGCCGGGGGCTACACCTTC.

This clone has only a few counts. The chain couples TRBV5-4 to TRBJ1-4, with D maybe TRBD1 (5 bases). Trimming cost V 3 bases and J 2 bases, with 11 bases left between them. Germline V gene sequence: CDR1 SGHNT, CDR2 YYREEE (reference sequence). This CDR3 has 15 amino acids. The CDR3 bases are TGTGCCAGCAGCTCGCAGGGCGACACTAATGAAAAACTGTTTTTT. Translation gives CASSSQGDTNEKLFF.

This chain connects TRBV23-1 to TRBJ1-1; 7 bases are shared with TRBD1. TRBV23-1 is marked as an open reading frame, function uncertain. The CDR3 extends over 15 amino acids. V trimming: 4 bases; J trimming: 2 bases; junction bases outside the gene matches: 7. The CDR3 loop reads CASSRGDRTNTEAFF. Here the CDR3 DNA reads TGCGCCAGCAGTCGGGGGGACAGAACAAACACTGAAGCTTTCTTT.

V and J are TRBV7-9 and TRBJ2-5; 10 positions agree with TRBD2. This CDR3 comprises 15 residues. CDR1 and CDR2 (germline): SEHNR, FQNEAQ (reference sequence). With 5 bases clipped from V and 5 bases from J, the junction kept 8 bases outside the gene matches. The CDR3 DNA reads as TGTGCCAGCAGCCTCAGCGGGGGGGCCATTGAGACCCAGTACTTC. This gives the protein CASSLSGGAIETQYF.

This chain connects TRBV9 to TRBJ1-2, with D possibly being TRBD1 (5 bases). Trimming pared 5 bases from V and 6 bases from J, leaving 11 bases between. The CDR3 consists of 12 residues. The germline V gene has CDR1 SGDLS and CDR2 YYNGEE. The CDR3 region has the DNA TGTGCCAGCAGTCCAGGGTCTAATGGCTACACCTTC. Translated: CASSPGSNGYTF.

The V gene is TRBV7-9, the J gene TRBJ1-2; 7 nucleotides line up with TRBD1. V lost 5 bases, J lost 0 bases, and 9 bases stayed unmatched. The CDR3 is 16 residues long. Germline V gene lookup returns CDR1 SEHNR and CDR2 FQNEAQ (reference sequence). For the CDR3, the DNA is TGTGCCAGCAGCGTAACAGGGGAACTGACTAACTATGGCTACACCTTC. Translation gives CASSVTGELTNYGYTF. The variable domain in full, with the rest retrieved from reference TRBV7-9 and TRBJ1-2, is DTGVSQNPRHKITKRGQNVTFRCDPISEHNRLYWYRQTLGQGPEFLTYFQNEAQLEKSRLLSDRFSAERPKGSFSTLEIQRTEQGDSAMYLCASSVTGELTNYGYTFGSGTRLTVV.